This T cell receptor beta chain is from a study of blood T cell repertoires in COVID-19. About the study: Samples taken during acute and convalescent COVID-19 were collected in the United States, Italy and Spain. PBMCs, B-cell-depleted T cells, or T cells provided the cDNA or gDNA that made up the material.

Repertoires were generated with immunoSEQ multiplex PCR, while TCRdb's copy carries only in-frame clones and drops some. This sample has a few hundred thousand clones; 85% to 90% occur once, and the top ten carry less than 1.2%. Participants were placed into cohorts based on the clinical history they reported. Either two negative PCRs, clearance, or symptom resolution qualified Cohort 3 donors as recovered. Sequencing input: PBMCs or T cells enriched from blood (not recorded which). The TCR comes from a man between 18 and 29 years old who had recovered from COVID-19.

CDR3 in amino acids: CASSPAPDLYNSPLHF. CDR3 coding DNA: TGTGCCAGTAGCCCGGCGCCAGACTTGTATAATTCACCCCTCCACTTT. This rearrangement joins TRBV5-5 to TRBJ1-6; D unresolved. CDR1 is SGHKS, CDR2 YYEKEE, per germline (reference sequence). Trimming stripped 8 bases from V and 4 bases from J, with 19 bases between. This CDR3 is 16 amino acids long.